Presented here are 26 T cell receptor beta chains from one specimen sequenced in a study of T-cell memory formation after mild COVID-19 (dated by TCRdb to about 2021). Library construction relied on 5' RACE. The sequencer listed for this sample is Illumina NovaSeq 6000. Using fastp trimming at Q25 and MiXCR clonotype assembly, TCRdb reanalyzed the public sequencing data and kept in-frame beta chains. Records with the same CDR3 protein are collapsed into one entry carrying the most frequent genes and DNA. The sample contains a few hundred thousand distinct CDR3 sequences, approximately 21% of them found a single time. Approximately 8.4% of the sample goes to the ten largest clones. Sequenced input: PBMCs or a T cell subset sorted from them (not recorded which). These receptors were collected from an adult woman who had mild COVID-19 (a few samples of this study predate the infection). The sample titles of this study are shuffled in the database, so cell type and time point are left out; the donor was told from shared clones.

The genes are TRBV7-9 and TRBJ1-5; D is unresolved. This CDR3 contains 16 residues. In germline, CDR1 is SEHNR, CDR2 FQNEAQ (reference sequence). The V end was cut by 0 bases, the J end by 4 bases, with 13 bases between. In DNA form, the CDR3 reads TGTGCCAGCAGCTTAGCTGGGGTCGCGAGTAATCAGCCCCAGCATTTT. Its protein is CASSLAGVASNQPQHF.

This chain links TRBV4-3 with TRBJ2-7, with D possibly being TRBD2 (6 bases). The CDR3 contains 14 residues. Trimming pared 3 bases from V and 5 bases from J, leaving 14 bases between. Germline CDR1 is LGHNA and CDR2 is YSLEER. CDR3 nucleotide sequence: TGCGCCAGCAGCCAGTATCGGGGGTTCAACGAGCAGTACTTC. Its translation is CASSQYRGFNEQYF.

This clonotype showed up many times. The chain is built from TRBV25-1 and TRBJ1-1; D unclear. CDR3 length: 12 amino acids. Looked up from germline, CDR1 is MGHDK and CDR2 is SYGVNS. Trimming pared 6 bases from V and 5 bases from J, leaving 10 bases between. CDR3 coding DNA: TGTGCCAGCAGCCAGACTAGAACTGAAGCTTTCTTT. It encodes CASSQTRTEAFF.

This clonotype was counted between two and nine times. The chain joins TRBV7-2 to TRBJ2-3; D is tentatively TRBD1 or TRBD2 (7 bases each). Germline V lookup: CDR1 SGHTA, CDR2 FQGNSA. The CDR3 covers 20 residues. Trimming took off 5 bases at V and 0 bases at J, with 27 bases between the two ends. The CDR3, as DNA: TGTGCCAGCAGCCCTTGGGGGGGACAGATAGTCTCCTCGAGCACAGATACGCAGTATTTT. It codes for CASSPWGGQIVSSSTDTQYF.

The V and J genes are TRBV3-1 and TRBJ1-5; D unresolved. There are 13 residues in the CDR3. The V gene lost 1 base and the J gene lost 6 bases, with 7 bases spanning the gap. Germline V lookup: CDR1 LGHDT, CDR2 YNNKEL (reference sequence). This CDR3 is CASSQVATQPQHF. The CDR3 nucleotides are TGTGCCAGCAGCCAAGTGGCAACTCAGCCCCAGCATTTT.

DNA for the CDR3: TGTGCCAGCATGTGGAGGGAAAACACTGAAGCTTTCTTT. Its translation is CASMWRENTEAFF. The chain couples TRBV2 to TRBJ1-1; D remains unclear. Germline V gene lookup returns CDR1 SNHLY and CDR2 FYNNEI. This CDR3 comprises 13 residues. The ends were cut back, 7 bases at V and 2 bases at J, with 11 bases in the middle.

This chain uses TRBV12-3 or TRBV12-4 with TRBJ2-3; D not resolved. The germline V and J ends were trimmed by 4 bases and 3 bases, with 11 bases remaining between them. The CDR3 extends over 14 amino acids. DNA of the CDR3: TGTGCCAGCAGTTCGTCCGACGGGACAGATACGCAGTATTTT. Residues: CASSSSDGTDTQYF.

The V gene is TRBV7-9, the J gene TRBJ2-7; TRBD1 matches 9 bases. The CDR3 has 15 residues. V shed 8 bases and J 5 bases; nucleotides not matched to a gene: 13. Per the germline V gene, CDR1 is SEHNR and CDR2 is FQNEAQ (reference sequence). This CDR3 reads CASGTSGQGSNEQYF. The CDR3, as DNA: TGTGCCAGCGGGACATCGGGACAGGGATCTAACGAGCAGTACTTC.

V is TRBV12-5 and J is TRBJ2-2, with unresolved D. The CDR3 is 15 amino acids. Germline CDR1 reads LGHNT; CDR2 reads FRNRAP. Between the trimmed V and J ends, which lost 5 bases and 1 base, there was a span of 11 bases. The CDR3: CASGRRVLNTGELFF. The CDR3 DNA reads as TGTGCTAGTGGTCGAAGGGTTTTGAACACCGGGGAGCTGTTTTTT.

The J gene is TRBJ1-5, the V gene TRBV11-2; D unresolved. The V and J ends lost 1 base and 7 bases respectively, with 8 bases between them. The germline CDR1 and CDR2 sequences are SGHAT and FQNNGV. The CDR3 totals 13 residues. The CDR3 loop is CASSLGAQQPQHF. The CDR3 nucleotides are TGTGCCAGCAGCTTAGGAGCTCAACAGCCCCAGCATTTT. The full variable domain, rest sourced from reference TRBV11-2 and TRBJ1-5, is EAGVAQSPRYKIIEKRQSVAFWCNPISGHATLYWYQQILGQGPKLLIQFQNNGVVDDSQLPKDRFSAERLKGVDSTLKIQPAKLEDSAVYLCASSLGAQQPQHFGDGTRLSIL.

With respect to this clonotype: Sequence at one end of the junction differs from germline and may be a read error. J is TRBJ2-5 and V is TRBV7-8, with D perhaps TRBD2 (6 bases). Germline V gene data show CDR1 as SGHVS and CDR2 as FQNEAQ. The CDR3 sequence is 14 residues long. The CDR3 here is CASSLARARETQYF. In nucleotides, the CDR3 is TGTGCCAGCAGCCTAGCGCGGGCACGGGAGACCCAGTACTTC.

This clonotype was observed a handful of times. The V and J genes are TRBV4-1 and TRBJ2-3, with D maybe TRBD2 (5 bases). V lost 0 bases and J lost 1, with 11 bases in between. Germline V gene sequence: CDR1 MGHRA, CDR2 YSYEKL. The CDR3 has 16 amino acids. CDR3 loop: CASSQEVGARTDTQYF. CDR3 DNA sequence: TGCGCCAGCAGCCAAGAGGTGGGAGCCCGCACAGATACGCAGTATTTT.

The gene calls are TRBV2 and TRBJ2-2; no clear D gene. CDR3 length: 13 amino acids. V lost 1 base to trimming and J lost 3 bases, with 3 bases between them. Per germline, CDR1 SNHLY and CDR2 FYNNEI. CDR3 DNA: TGTGCCAGCAGTGAAGAATACACCGGGGAGCTGTTTTTT. It codes for CASSEEYTGELFF.

The rearrangement joins TRBV12-3 or TRBV12-4 to TRBJ1-4; no reliable D call. Between the trimmed V and J ends, which lost 7 bases and 6 bases, there was a span of 12 bases. The CDR3 totals 13 residues. CDR3 amino acids: CASMVGRDEKLFF. The CDR3 coding sequence is TGTGCCAGCATGGTGGGTCGGGATGAAAAACTGTTTTTT.

The chain links TRBV2 to TRBJ1-1; possibly TRBD1 for D (5 bases). The CDR3 sequence is 11 residues long. Germline CDR1 is SNHLY and CDR2 is FYNNEI. V was pared by 7 bases and J by 5 bases, with 8 bases between. The CDR3 bases are TGTGCCAGCATGGGGGTAACTGAAGCTTTCTTT. Its protein product is CASMGVTEAFF. The whole variable domain, filled in from reference TRBV2 and TRBJ1-1, reads EPEVTQTPSHQVTQMGQEVILRCVPISNHLYFYWYRQILGQKVEFLVSFYNNEISEKSEIFDDQFSVERPDGSNFTLKIRSTKLEDSAMYFCASMGVTEAFFGQGTRLTVV.

The sample holds a few counts of this clonotype. V usage is TRBV19 and J usage is TRBJ2-7; 7 bases agree with TRBD2. This CDR3 is 15 amino acids long. Germline CDR1 LNHDA, CDR2 SQIVND (reference sequence). The junction had 12 bases not matched to a gene; V was cut back by 7 bases and J by 3 bases. In nucleotides, the CDR3 is TGTGCCAGTAACGCGGGAGTAAGGCCTGACTACGAGCAGTACTTC. Translation: CASNAGVRPDYEQYF.

The table lists this clonotype with a count of one. The V gene is TRBV29-1, the J gene TRBJ2-6; D tentatively reads TRBD1 or TRBD2 (5 bases each). V shed 7 bases and J shed 4 bases, with 14 bases lying between them. Germline CDR1 reads SQVTM; CDR2 reads ANQGSEA. The CDR3 is 14 residues long. CDR3 nucleotide sequence: TGCAGCGCCGACATTGGGACCGGGGCCAACGTCCTGACTTTC. Amino acid sequence: CSADIGTGANVLTF.

This clonotype was observed a handful of times. This chain connects TRBV12-3 or TRBV12-4 to TRBJ1-2; TRBD1 matches 8 bases. V lost 3 bases to trimming and J lost 8 bases; unmatched junction nucleotides: 8. CDR3 length equals 14 residues. This chain's CDR3 is CASSFEAGGRGYTF. The CDR3 DNA follows: TGTGCCAGCAGTTTCGAGGCAGGGGGCCGGGGCTACACCTTC.

The rearrangement joins TRBV5-1 to TRBJ1-2, with D perhaps matching TRBD1 (6 bases). This CDR3 region has 15 residues. The germline CDR1 and CDR2 sequences are SGHRS and YFSETQ. Between the trimmed V and J ends, which lost 0 bases and 8 bases, there was a span of 17 bases. The CDR3 coding sequence is TGCGCCAGCAGCTTGGCCGGGCAGGGGAAAGAAGGCTACACCTTC. It translates to CASSLAGQGKEGYTF. Based on the CDR3 plus reference TRBV5-1 and TRBJ1-2, the full variable domain is KAGVTQTPRYLIKTRGQQVTLSCSPISGHRSVSWYQQTPGQGLQFLFEYFSETQRNKGNFPGRFSGRQFSNSRSEMNVSTLELGDSALYLCASSLAGQGKEGYTFGSGTRLTVV.

This sequence joins TRBV12-3 or TRBV12-4 and TRBJ2-3, with D perhaps matching TRBD1 (6 bases). Trimming stripped 8 bases from V and 2 bases from J, with 11 bases between. The CDR3 is 13 amino acids. The CDR3 DNA is TGTGCCAGCGGACAGTGGGACACAGATACGCAGTATTTT. It specifies CASGQWDTDTQYF.

The chain joins TRBV9 to TRBJ2-7, with 12 nucleotides matching TRBD1. There are 15 residues in the CDR3. CDR1 is SGDLS and CDR2 is YYNGEE in the germline V gene. V lost 3 bases to trimming and J lost 4 bases; unmatched junction nucleotides: 5. The CDR3 nucleotides are TGTGCCAGCAGCGGCCGGGACAGGGGGCAATACGAGCAGTACTTC. Its protein is CASSGRDRGQYEQYF.

The V gene is TRBV29-1, the J gene TRBJ1-1; D is ambiguous. This CDR3 has 11 amino acids. CDR1 is SQVTM, CDR2 ANQGSEA, per germline. The ends were cut back, 5 bases at V and 6 bases at J, with 10 bases in the middle. CDR3 region: CSVKTAPEAFF. DNA of the CDR3: TGCAGCGTTAAGACGGCCCCTGAAGCTTTCTTT.

A few counts support this clonotype. This chain links TRBV29-1 with TRBJ2-7; 10 nucleotides match TRBD1. With V trimmed by 6 bases and J by 8 bases, 7 bases remained unmatched. Germline lookup yields CDR1 SQVTM and CDR2 ANQGSEA. CDR3 size: 12 residues. The CDR3, as DNA: TGCAGCGTGGCTGGGACAGGGGTGAAGCAGTACTTC. It encodes CSVAGTGVKQYF.

This clonotype was counted between two and nine times. This chain links TRBV5-1 with TRBJ2-4, with D perhaps being TRBD1 or TRBD2 (5 bases each). Germline CDR1 and CDR2: SGHRS and YFSETQ. V lost 0 bases and J 3 bases, leaving 16 bases between the germline ends. The CDR3 is 17 amino acids. In DNA, the CDR3 is TGCGCCAGCAGCTTGGCCCCGGCAGGGACGGGCAAAAACATTCAGTACTTC. This gives the protein CASSLAPAGTGKNIQYF.

In this sample, this clonotype turned up a few times. The rearrangement joins TRBV12-3 or TRBV12-4 to TRBJ2-6; 10 bases are a match to TRBD1. V dropped 7 bases and J dropped 2; count of bases not matched to a gene: 8. CDR3 size: 17 residues. CDR3 sequence reads: CASTGQGEVPGANVLTF. As DNA, the CDR3 is TGTGCCAGCACCGGACAGGGGGAAGTCCCTGGGGCCAACGTCCTGACTTTC.

The chain joins TRBV6-1 to TRBJ2-3, with TRBD2 matching 7 bases. CDR1 is MNHNS, CDR2 SASEGT, per germline. Germline trimming cut 7 bases from V and 6 bases from J; bases unmatched to any gene: 13. There are 15 residues in the CDR3. CDR3 bases: TGTGCCAGCACCTTAAGCGGGGCGCTCGGGGATACGCAGTATTTT. It translates to CASTLSGALGDTQYF.